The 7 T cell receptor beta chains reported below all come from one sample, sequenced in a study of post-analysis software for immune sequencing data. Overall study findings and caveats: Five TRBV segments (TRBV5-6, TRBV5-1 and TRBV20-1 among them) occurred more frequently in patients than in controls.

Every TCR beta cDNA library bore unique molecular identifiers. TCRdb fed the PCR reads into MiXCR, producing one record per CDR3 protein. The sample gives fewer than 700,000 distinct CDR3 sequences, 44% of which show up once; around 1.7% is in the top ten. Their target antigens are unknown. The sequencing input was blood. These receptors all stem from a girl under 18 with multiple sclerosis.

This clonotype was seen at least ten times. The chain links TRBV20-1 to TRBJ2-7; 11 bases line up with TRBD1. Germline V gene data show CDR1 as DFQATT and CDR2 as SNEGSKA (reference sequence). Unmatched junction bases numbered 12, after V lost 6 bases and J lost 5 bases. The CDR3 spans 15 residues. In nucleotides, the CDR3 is TGCAGTGCAAAAGGGGGGTCGGGACAGGGGGACGAGCAGTACTTC. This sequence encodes CSAKGGSGQGDEQYF.

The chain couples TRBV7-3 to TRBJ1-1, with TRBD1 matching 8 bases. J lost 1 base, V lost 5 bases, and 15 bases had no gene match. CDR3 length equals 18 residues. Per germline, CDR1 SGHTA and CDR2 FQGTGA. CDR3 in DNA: TGTGCCAGCAGCCAGTCGGACAGGGAAGTAACGAGGAACACTGAAGCTTTCTTT. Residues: CASSQSDREVTRNTEAFF.

In DNA, the CDR3 is TGTGCCAGCAGCTTAGCAGGAGGGGGCCAGTCAGAGACCCAGTACTTC. Its translation: CASSLAGGGQSETQYF. The chain couples TRBV7-9 to TRBJ2-7, with D perhaps TRBD1 (7 bases). The J call may be faulty, since TRBJ2-5 better matches the DNA end. CDR3 length: 16 residues. CDR1 and CDR2 from the germline V gene are SEHNR and FQNEAQ (reference sequence).

Written as DNA, the CDR3 is TGTGCCAGCAGCCCGCGATGGGGGTTGAATGAGCAGTTCTTC. This encodes CASSPRWGLNEQFF. The chain carries TRBV7-9 and TRBJ2-1, with D possibly called TRBD1 or TRBD2 (5 bases each). V was shortened by 5 bases and J by 7 bases, with 15 bases between the two germline ends. This CDR3 region has 14 residues. Germline CDR1 SEHNR, CDR2 FQNEAQ (reference sequence).

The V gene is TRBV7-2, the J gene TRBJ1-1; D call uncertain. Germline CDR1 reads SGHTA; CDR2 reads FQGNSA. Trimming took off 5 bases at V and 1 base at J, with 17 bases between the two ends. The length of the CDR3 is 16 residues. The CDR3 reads CASSPHPRGSNTEAFF. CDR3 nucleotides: TGTGCCAGCAGCCCCCACCCAAGAGGTTCGAACACTGAAGCTTTCTTT.

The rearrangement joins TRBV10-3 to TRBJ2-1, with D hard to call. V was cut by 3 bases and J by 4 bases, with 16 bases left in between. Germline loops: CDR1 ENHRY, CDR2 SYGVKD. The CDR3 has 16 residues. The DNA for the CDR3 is TGTGCCATCAGTGATCTCGAACAGACGTTGTACAATGAGCAGTTCTTC. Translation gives CAISDLEQTLYNEQFF.

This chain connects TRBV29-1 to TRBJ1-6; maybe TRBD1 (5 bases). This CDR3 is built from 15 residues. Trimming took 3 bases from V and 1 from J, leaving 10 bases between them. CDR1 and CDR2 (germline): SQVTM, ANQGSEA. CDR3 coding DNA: TGCAGCGTTGAGGGGGGGGGTTCCTATAATTCACCCCTCCACTTT. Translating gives CSVEGGGSYNSPLHF. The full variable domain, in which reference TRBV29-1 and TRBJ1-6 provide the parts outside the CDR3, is SAVISQKPSRDICQRGTSLTIQCQVDSQVTMMFWYRQQPGQSLTLIATANQGSEATYESGFVIDKFPISRPNLTFSTLTVSNMSPEDSSIYLCSVEGGGSYNSPLHFGNGTRLTVT.